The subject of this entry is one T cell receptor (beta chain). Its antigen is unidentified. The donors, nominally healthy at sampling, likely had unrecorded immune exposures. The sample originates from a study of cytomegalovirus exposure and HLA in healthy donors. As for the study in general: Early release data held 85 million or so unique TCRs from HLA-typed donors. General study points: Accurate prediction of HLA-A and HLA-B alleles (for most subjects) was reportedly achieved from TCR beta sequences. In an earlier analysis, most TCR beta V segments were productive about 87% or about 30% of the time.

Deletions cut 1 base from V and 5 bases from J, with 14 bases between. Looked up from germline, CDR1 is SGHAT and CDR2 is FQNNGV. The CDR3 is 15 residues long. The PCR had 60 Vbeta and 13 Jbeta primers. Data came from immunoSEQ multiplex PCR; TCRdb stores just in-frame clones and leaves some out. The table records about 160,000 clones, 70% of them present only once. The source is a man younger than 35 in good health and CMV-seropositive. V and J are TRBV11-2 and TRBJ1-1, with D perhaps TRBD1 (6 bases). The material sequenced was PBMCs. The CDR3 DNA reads TGTGCCAGCAGCTTAGGTACAGGGTTGGGAACTGAAGCTTTCTTT. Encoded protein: CASSLGTGLGTEAFF.